These T cell receptor beta chains were read from a single sample in a study of Tregs in tolerant kidney transplant recipients. Only in-frame clones appear in the TCRdb table, and some are missing; sequencing was by immunoSEQ multiplex PCR. The repertoire consists of 90,000 to 150,000 clones, with about 90% occurring once and the leading ten covering approximately 0.59%. The specimen was CD4+ T cells from blood. These TCRs come from a human donor in good health. Each CDR3 is given with its conserved first and last residue. A D gene is named only where the DNA matches it firmly.

D: TRBD1; V: TRBV5-8; J: TRBJ2-2; CDR3: CASSPGQDSRNTGELFF; DNA: TGTGCCAGCAGCCCGGGACAGGACTCAAGGAACACCGGGGAGCTGTTTTTT
D: TRBD1; V: TRBV30; J: TRBJ1-3; CDR3: CAWSTSWTGDFSGNTIYF; DNA: TGTGCCTGGAGTACCTCATGGACAGGGGATTTTTCTGGAAACACCATATATTTT
D: .; V: TRBV19; J: TRBJ1-4; CDR3: CASSIGGQTTNEKLFF; DNA: TGTGCCAGTAGTATAGGCGGACAGACAACTAATGAAAAACTGTTTTTT
D: .; V: TRBV6-5; J: TRBJ1-1; CDR3: CASSYSMLPGNTEAFF; DNA: TGTGCCAGCAGTTACTCGATGCTCCCGGGGAACACTGAAGCTTTCTTT
D: .; V: TRBV5-1; J: TRBJ1-2; CDR3: CASSLGNRVANYGYTF; DNA: TGCGCCAGCAGCTTAGGGAATAGGGTGGCTAACTATGGCTACACCTTC
D: TRBD1; V: TRBV5-1; J: TRBJ1-6; CDR3: CASSSGDRAYNSPLHF; DNA: TGCGCCAGCAGCTCCGGCGACAGGGCTTATAATTCACCCCTCCACTTT
D: .; V: TRBV18; J: TRBJ2-3; CDR3: CASSPLLSDTQYF; DNA: TGTGCCAGCTCGCCCCTCCTCTCGGATACGCAGTATTTT
D: .; V: TRBV4-2; J: TRBJ2-3; CDR3: CASSLQGEGGRGTDTQYF; DNA: TGTGCCAGCAGCCTCCAGGGGGAGGGGGGGCGCGGCACAGATACGCAGTATTTT
D: .; V: TRBV21-1; J: TRBJ2-1; CDR3: CASSKESPSNEQFF; DNA: TGTGCCAGCAGCAAAGAAAGTCCGAGCAATGAGCAGTTCTTC
D: .; V: TRBV15; J: TRBJ2-3; CDR3: CATSSGRTTDTQYF; DNA: TGTGCCACCAGCAGCGGCAGGACCACAGATACGCAGTATTTT
D: .; V: TRBV19; J: TRBJ1-5; CDR3: CASSRDINQPQHF; DNA: TGTGCCAGTTCCCGGGACATCAATCAGCCCCAGCATTTT
D: .; V: TRBV11-2; J: TRBJ2-5; CDR3: CASSLGVETQYF; DNA: TGTGCCAGCAGCTTAGGGGTGGAGACCCAGTACTTC
D: .; V: TRBV27; J: TRBJ2-5; CDR3: CASSLRRTVGETQYF; DNA: TGTGCCAGCAGTTTACGCAGGACAGTTGGGGAGACCCAGTACTTC
D: TRBD2; V: TRBV18; J: TRBJ2-5; CDR3: CASSPGAGDETQYF; DNA: TGTGCCAGCTCACCTGGGGCGGGAGATGAGACCCAGTACTTC
D: .; V: TRBV19; J: TRBJ2-5; CDR3: CASSRQGGETQYF; DNA: TGTGCCAGTAGCCGACAGGGAGGCGAGACCCAGTACTTC
D: .; V: TRBV9; J: TRBJ1-6; CDR3: CASSVGRNNSPLHF; DNA: TGTGCCAGCAGCGTAGGGCGGAATAATTCACCCCTCCACTTT
D: TRBD2; V: TRBV5-1; J: TRBJ2-2; CDR3: CASSLVTSSNTGELFF; DNA: TGCGCCAGCAGCTTGGTGACTAGCTCTAACACCGGGGAGCTGTTTTTT
D: TRBD1; V: TRBV2; J: TRBJ2-7; CDR3: CASSANRGPKYEQYF; DNA: TGTGCCAGCAGCGCGAACAGGGGCCCCAAGTACGAGCAGTACTTC
D: .; V: TRBV7-2; J: TRBJ1-2; CDR3: CASSPQSGDLKGYTF; DNA: TGTGCCAGCAGCCCCCAGAGCGGGGATCTGAAAGGCTACACCTTC
D: .; V: TRBV5-1; J: TRBJ2-2; CDR3: CASTPGPAGNTGELFF; DNA: TGCGCCAGCACCCCCGGCCCAGCAGGCAACACCGGGGAGCTGTTTTTT